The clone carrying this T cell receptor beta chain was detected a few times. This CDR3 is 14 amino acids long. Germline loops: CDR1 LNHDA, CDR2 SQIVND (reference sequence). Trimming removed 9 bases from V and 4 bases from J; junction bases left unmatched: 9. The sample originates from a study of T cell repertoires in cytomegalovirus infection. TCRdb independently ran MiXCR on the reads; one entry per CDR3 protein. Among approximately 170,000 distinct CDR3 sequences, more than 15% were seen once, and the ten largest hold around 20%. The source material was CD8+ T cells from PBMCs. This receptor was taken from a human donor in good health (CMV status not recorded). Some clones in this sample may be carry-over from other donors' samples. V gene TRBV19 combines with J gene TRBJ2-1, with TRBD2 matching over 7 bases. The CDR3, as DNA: TGTGCCAGCAGTTCTAGCGGTTTTTACAATGAGCAGTTCTTC. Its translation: CASSSSGFYNEQFF.